These 25 T cell receptor beta chains came from one sample sequenced in a study of cytomegalovirus exposure and HLA in healthy donors. In the PCR, 60 Vbeta and 13 Jbeta primers were used. The data were produced by immunoSEQ multiplex PCR, yet TCRdb's version contains in-frame clones alone and is incomplete. This table has about 120,000 clones, around 80% appearing once. Sequencing used PBMCs. These receptors were obtained from a woman between 18 and 29 years old in good health and CMV-seronegative.

V and J are TRBV6-1 and TRBJ2-2, with 7 nucleotides matching TRBD1. The CDR3 length is 16 residues. Germline loops: CDR1 MNHNS, CDR2 SASEGT. Losses at the gene ends were 2 bases for V and 4 bases for J; bases not matched to a gene: 7. The CDR3 nucleotides read TGTGCCAGCAGTGAAAGGGCAGCAGGGGGCACCGGGGAGCTGTTTTTT. Its translation: CASSERAAGGTGELFF.

In this sample, this clone turned up a few times. The CDR3 DNA follows: TGCGCCAGCAGCCCCGCACTGCGGGGTGGAGTGAACACTGAAGCTTTCTTT. It translates to CASSPALRGGVNTEAFF. The chain employs TRBV4-1 and TRBJ1-1; the D is unclear. Trimming left V 4 bases short and J 0 bases short, with 18 bases between. There are 17 residues in the CDR3. Per germline, CDR1 MGHRA and CDR2 YSYEKL.

The V gene is TRBV15, the J gene TRBJ1-5; no definite D call. The V end lost 0 bases, the J end lost 2 bases, and 14 bases lay between the germline ends. The CDR3 is made up of 17 amino acids. Germline V gene sequence: CDR1 LNHNV, CDR2 YYDKDF (reference sequence). CDR3 loop: CATSRELRGPGNQPQHF. The CDR3 DNA reads TGTGCCACCAGCAGAGAGCTTCGGGGTCCGGGCAATCAGCCCCAGCATTTT. Supplemented by reference TRBV15 and TRBJ1-5, the full variable domain reads DAMVIQNPRYQVTQFGKPVTLSCSQTLNHNVMYWYQQKSSQAPKLLFHYYDKDFNNEADTPDNFQSRRPNTSFCFLDIRSPGLGDTAMYLCATSRELRGPGNQPQHFGDGTRLSIL.

This chain joins TRBV11-3 and TRBJ2-5; the D gene is possibly TRBD1 (5 bases). The J call could be wrong; TRBJ2-7 is a better fit for the DNA end. CDR3 length: 13 amino acids. Germline V gene lookup returns CDR1 SGHNT and CDR2 YENEEA. The CDR3 coding sequence is TGTGCCAGCAGCGAAGGGGCGTCCTACGAGCAGTACTTC. Encoded protein: CASSEGASYEQYF.

The CDR3 here is CASRAGTSGGGWQFF. The CDR3 nucleotides are TGTGCCAGCAGGGCCGGGACTAGCGGGGGGGGTTGGCAGTTCTTC. The chain joins TRBV6-1 to TRBJ2-1; 16 nucleotides match TRBD2. J lost 12 bases, V lost 6 bases, and 8 bases had no gene match. The CDR3 contains 15 residues. The germline V gene has CDR1 MNHNS and CDR2 SASEGT.

There are a few counts of this clone. The chain combines TRBV6-1 with TRBJ1-5; possibly TRBD1 for D (5 bases). This CDR3 is built from 15 residues. The V gene lost 7 bases and the J gene lost 0 bases, with 13 bases spanning the gap. In germline, CDR1 is MNHNS, CDR2 SASEGT. The CDR3 region is CASTGLGLSNQPQHF. The CDR3 DNA sequence: TGTGCCAGCACTGGCTTGGGGCTTAGCAATCAGCCCCAGCATTTT.

The sample holds a few counts of this clone. This chain links TRBV7-8 with TRBJ1-3, with 10 bases matching TRBD1. Germline V gives CDR1 SGHVS, CDR2 FQNEAQ. The CDR3 loop spans 16 amino acids. Germline trimming cut 5 bases from V and 4 bases from J; bases unmatched to any gene: 8. The CDR3 DNA is TGTGCCAGCAGCCCGGGACAGGGGAAGAGGGGAAACACCATATATTTT. Encoded protein: CASSPGQGKRGNTIYF.

The genes are TRBV9 and TRBJ1-6, with 9 bases fitting TRBD1. Germline V CDR1 and CDR2: SGDLS, YYNGEE. The length of the CDR3 is 15 residues. Trimming cost V 4 bases and J 7 bases; bases outside gene matches: 6. The CDR3 DNA follows: TGTGCCAGCAGCTCCCTCGGGACAGGGAATTCACCCCTCCACTTT. Translating it yields CASSSLGTGNSPLHF. Full variable domain (missing parts from reference TRBV9 and TRBJ1-6): DSGVTQTPKHLITATGQRVTLRCSPRSGDLSVYWYQQSLDQGLQFLIQYYNGEERAKGNILERFSAQQFPDLHSELNLSSLELGDSALYFCASSSLGTGNSPLHFGNGTRLTVT.

This clone showed up just a few times. V is TRBV5-8 and J is TRBJ1-2; 12 bases align to TRBD1. J gave up 3 bases and V 3 bases, and 6 bases lay outside the gene matches. The germline CDR1 and CDR2 sequences are SGHTS and YDEGEE. The CDR3 consists of 16 residues. The CDR3, as DNA: TGTGCCAGCAGCTACGGGACAGGGGGCGTCTACTATGGCTACACCTTC. It specifies CASSYGTGGVYYGYTF.

The chain uses TRBV2 and TRBJ1-4, with D possibly being TRBD1 (5 bases). This CDR3 is 16 amino acids long. In germline, CDR1 is SNHLY, CDR2 FYNNEI. V lost 4 bases and J 1 base, leaving 13 bases between the germline ends. CDR3 loop: CASSVGVGLTNEKLFF. CDR3 nucleotides: TGTGCCAGCAGTGTTGGGGTGGGGCTAACTAATGAAAAACTGTTTTTT. The full variable domain, its missing parts supplied by reference TRBV2 and TRBJ1-4, is EPEVTQTPSHQVTQMGQEVILRCVPISNHLYFYWYRQILGQKVEFLVSFYNNEISEKSEIFDDQFSVERPDGSNFTLKIRSTKLEDSAMYFCASSVGVGLTNEKLFFGSGTQLSVL.

This clone was seen a few times. V and J are TRBV19 and TRBJ2-1; a weak D match, TRBD1 (6 bases). This CDR3 spans 13 amino acids. Trimming took off 5 bases at V and 5 bases at J, with 10 bases between the two ends. Germline lookup yields CDR1 LNHDA and CDR2 SQIVND (reference sequence). The CDR3 sequence is CASSLDRDNEQFF. Here the CDR3 DNA reads TGTGCCAGTAGTCTGGACAGAGACAATGAGCAGTTCTTC.

The CDR3 reads CASSPGQTLRELFF. DNA of the CDR3: TGTGCCAGTAGCCCGGGACAGACGCTTCGGGAGCTGTTTTTT. The rearrangement uses TRBV19 and TRBJ2-2, with 7 nucleotides matching TRBD1. The CDR3 runs 14 residues. CDR1 and CDR2 (germline): LNHDA, SQIVND (reference sequence). V dropped 6 bases and J dropped 9; count of bases not matched to a gene: 10.

The V and J genes are TRBV9 and TRBJ1-2; D not resolved. The germline gives CDR1 SGDLS, CDR2 YYNGEE. Trimming shortened V by 6 bases and J by 9 bases, and 15 bases separated the two germline ends. The CDR3 is 12 amino acids. CDR3 sequence reads: CASTYAGRSYTF. The DNA of the CDR3 is TGTGCCAGCACCTACGCGGGGAGGAGCTACACCTTC.

The chain joins TRBV4-1 to TRBJ1-4; D might be TRBD1 (6 bases). Trimming removed 0 bases from V and 4 bases from J, with 15 bases in between. CDR1 and CDR2 from the germline V gene are MGHRA and YSYEKL. The CDR3 spans 17 residues. The CDR3 is CASSQDLTGGYNEKLFF. CDR3 nucleotides: TGCGCCAGCAGCCAAGATCTTACGGGGGGCTATAATGAAAAACTGTTTTTT.

The chain carries TRBV11-2 and TRBJ2-7; possibly TRBD2 for D (6 bases). Trimming left V 8 bases short and J 2 bases short, with 22 bases between. The CDR3 has 16 residues. Germline CDR1 reads SGHAT; CDR2 reads FQNNGV. CDR3 region: CASGLLRTINAYEQYF. Here the CDR3 DNA reads TGTGCCAGCGGCCTCCTGAGGACTATCAACGCCTACGAGCAGTACTTC.

The chain couples TRBV25-1 to TRBJ2-2; D remains ambiguous. The CDR3 contains 12 residues. Per the germline V gene, CDR1 is MGHDK and CDR2 is SYGVNS. Trimming removed 1 base from V and 7 bases from J, with 4 bases in between. The CDR3 DNA reads TGTGCCAGCAGTGAATCTGTCGGGGAGCTGTTTTTT. Translating gives CASSESVGELFF. Filled out from reference TRBV25-1 and TRBJ2-2, the complete variable domain reads EADIYQTPRYLVIGTGKKITLECSQTMGHDKMYWYQQDPGMELHLIHYSYGVNSTEKGDLSSESTVSRIRTEHFPLTLESARPSHTSQYLCASSESVGELFFGEGSRLTVL.

This clone was counted between two and nine times. J is TRBJ2-5 and V is TRBV7-9; D possibly corresponds to TRBD1 (6 bases). Germline-derived CDR1 and CDR2 are SEHNR and FQNEAQ (reference sequence). This CDR3 comprises 15 residues. The germline V and J ends were trimmed by 5 bases and 5 bases, with 18 bases remaining between them. CDR3 coding DNA: TGTGCCAGCAGCCCCTCGGGACAAGTGAAGGAGACCCAGTACTTC. Protein: CASSPSGQVKETQYF. The full variable domain, its missing parts supplied by reference TRBV7-9 and TRBJ2-5, is DTGVSQNPRHKITKRGQNVTFRCDPISEHNRLYWYRQTLGQGPEFLTYFQNEAQLEKSRLLSDRFSAERPKGSFSTLEIQRTEQGDSAMYLCASSPSGQVKETQYFGPGTRLLVL.

The V call is TRBV27, the J call TRBJ2-2, with TRBD1 as a possible D gene (6 bases). This CDR3 spans 16 amino acids. The germline CDR1 and CDR2 sequences are MNHEY and SMNVEV (reference sequence). Trimming removed 5 bases at V and 5 bases at J, with 18 bases between. CDR3 sequence reads: CASSLRTVSRTGELFF. CDR3 DNA: TGTGCCAGCAGTCTCCGGACAGTGAGTCGGACCGGGGAGCTGTTTTTT.

With regard to this clone: Relative to the germline gene, one junction end is altered; a read error may explain this. The chain carries TRBV6-5 and TRBJ2-4; 8 nucleotides match TRBD2. CDR3 size: 15 residues. CDR1 is MNHEY and CDR2 is SVGAGI in the germline V gene. Written as DNA, the CDR3 is TGTGCCAGCAGCACCGACGGACTAGCCAAAAACAGTCAGTACTTC. Protein sequence: CASSTDGLAKNSQYF.

The V call is TRBV25-1, the J call TRBJ2-5; 10 bases map to TRBD1. Trimming cost V 7 bases and J 3 bases; bases outside gene matches: 5. This CDR3 comprises 14 residues. From germline, CDR1 is MGHDK and CDR2 SYGVNS. The CDR3: CASKGTGAKETQYF. The CDR3 coding sequence is TGTGCCAGCAAAGGGACAGGGGCTAAAGAGACCCAGTACTTC.

The chain's CDR3 is CASSLAGARSVSEAFF. Here the CDR3 DNA reads TGTGCCAGCAGTTTGGCGGGGGCCCGTAGCGTCTCTGAAGCTTTCTTT. The chain couples TRBV28 to TRBJ1-1; the D gene is possibly TRBD1 (6 bases). The V end lost 3 bases, the J end lost 6 bases, and 20 bases lay between the germline ends. Germline lookup yields CDR1 MDHEN and CDR2 SYDVKM. The CDR3 has 16 amino acids. The complete variable domain, with remaining parts taken from reference TRBV28 and TRBJ1-1, reads DVKVTQSSRYLVKRTGEKVFLECVQDMDHENMFWYRQDPGLGLRLIYFSYDVKMKEKGDIPEGYSVSREKKERFSLILESASTNQTSMYLCASSLAGARSVSEAFFGQGTRLTVV.

The CDR3 region has the DNA TGTGCCAGCAGCTTGGCCGGGACAGGGGTCACCGGGGAGCTGTTTTTT. This gives the protein CASSLAGTGVTGELFF. This rearrangement joins TRBV5-5 to TRBJ2-2, with 10 bases identical to TRBD1. V shed 0 bases and J 4 bases; nucleotides not matched to a gene: 3. The CDR3 spans 16 residues. CDR1 and CDR2 from the germline V gene are SGHKS and YYEKEE (reference sequence).

The rearrangement uses TRBV5-4 and TRBJ1-1; maybe TRBD1 (6 bases). Germline-derived CDR1 and CDR2 are SGHNT and YYREEE (reference sequence). The CDR3 totals 12 residues. Trimming left V 4 bases short and J 4 bases short, with 8 bases between. The CDR3: CASSQGSTEAFF. CDR3 nucleotides: TGTGCCAGCAGCCAGGGGAGCACTGAAGCTTTCTTT.

The chain recombines TRBV18 with TRBJ1-1, with 10 positions matching TRBD1. CDR1 and CDR2 (germline): KGHSH, LQKENI. This CDR3 is built from 18 residues. V was pared by 0 bases and J by 0 bases, with 7 bases of the junction left unmatched. The CDR3 nucleotides are TGTGCCAGCTCACCACCCATCGGGACAGGGGCTATGAACACTGAAGCTTTCTTT. Residues: CASSPPIGTGAMNTEAFF.

The chain joins TRBV18 to TRBJ2-1; possibly TRBD2 for D (6 bases). The CDR3 has 14 amino acids. V was shortened by 3 bases and J by 7 bases, with 13 bases between the two germline ends. The germline V gene has CDR1 KGHSH and CDR2 LQKENI. CDR3 sequence (DNA): TGTGCCAGCTCACCCCAGGGAGGTGTAAATGAGCAGTTCTTC. Amino acids: CASSPQGGVNEQFF.